Presented here are 8 T cell receptor beta chains from one specimen sequenced in a study of T cells in Graves' hyperthyroidism and ophthalmopathy. TCR beta CDR3 regions were amplified from RNA transcripts. First-round RT-PCR of the TCR CDR3 relied on the HTBI primer set. Using its own MiXCR run on the multiplex PCR reads, TCRdb lists one record per CDR3 protein. There are fewer than 850,000 distinct CDR3 sequences in the sample; 15% to 20% occur only once, and 15% lies in the top ten. The sample consisted of blood. The receptors originated from a man in his fifties with Graves' hyperthyroidism.

Details on this clonotype: A much larger clone differs from this one at a single base, so this may be a read error. This rearrangement joins TRBV6-1 to TRBJ2-7, with 9 bases identical to TRBD1. Unmatched junction bases numbered 6, after V lost 7 bases and J lost 2 bases. Germline-derived CDR1 and CDR2 are MNHNS and SASEGT. The CDR3 loop spans 14 amino acids. CDR3 protein: CASKPGTGPYEQYF. The CDR3 DNA reads as TGTGCCAGCAAACCCGGGACAGGGCCCTACGAGCAGTACTTC.

The chain employs TRBV15 and TRBJ2-7, with unresolved D. This CDR3 has 15 residues. Looked up from germline, CDR1 is LNHNV and CDR2 is YYDKDF (reference sequence). Trimming cost V 3 bases and J 1 base, with 13 bases left between them. The CDR3 nucleotides are TGTGCCACCAGCAGTGAGGCCGTCGAGTCCTACGAGCAGTACTTC. Its protein product is CATSSEAVESYEQYF.

There are many counts of this clonotype. The chain has TRBV29-1 and TRBJ1-1; 12 bases match TRBD1. The CDR3 runs 15 residues. V lost 7 bases, J lost 1 base, and 7 bases stayed unmatched. Germline V gene data show CDR1 as SQVTM and CDR2 as ANQGSEA. As DNA, the CDR3 is TGCAGCGGCCACCCGGGACAGGGGGCGAACACTGAAGCTTTCTTT. Residues: CSGHPGQGANTEAFF.

The chain uses TRBV4-1 and TRBJ2-7, with 7 bases aligning to TRBD2. Trimming removed 4 bases from V and 2 bases from J; junction bases left unmatched: 14. CDR1 is MGHRA, CDR2 YSYEKL, per germline. The CDR3 extends over 17 amino acids. CDR3 coding DNA: TGCGCCAGCAGCCCCGGCCATCGAGGGAGGGCTCCCTACGAGCAGTACTTC. This translates into CASSPGHRGRAPYEQYF.

This clonotype was seen at least ten times. Germline is not matched at one junction end, which may reflect a read error. The chain is built from TRBV5-1 and TRBJ1-5, with D perhaps TRBD1 (5 bases). Germline V CDR1 and CDR2: SGHRS, YFSETQ. CDR3 length: 15 residues. As DNA, the CDR3 is TGTGCCAGCAGTTTGCAGGGAAGTAGCAATCAGCCCCAGCATTTT. Amino acids: CASSLQGSSNQPQHF.

Ten or more counts support this clonotype. The V call is TRBV12-3 or TRBV12-4, the J call TRBJ2-7; 8 nucleotides line up with TRBD2. This CDR3 is built from 14 residues. V gave up 6 bases and J gave up 5 bases; unmatched junction bases: 9. The CDR3 sequence is CASSLQRERDEQYF. In nucleotides, the CDR3 is TGTGCCAGCAGCCTTCAGCGGGAGAGGGACGAGCAGTACTTC.

This clonotype appeared many times. The CDR3 here is CASSADNEQFF. Here the CDR3 DNA reads TGTGCCAGCAGTGCCGACAATGAGCAGTTCTTC. The rearrangement uses TRBV12-3 or TRBV12-4 and TRBJ2-1, with D unresolved. This CDR3 contains 11 residues. Between the trimmed V and J ends, which lost 5 bases and 5 bases, there was a span of 4 bases.

This chain joins TRBV27 and TRBJ2-2; 10 bases fit TRBD2. Trimming took 5 bases from V and 2 from J; bases not matched to a gene: 11. Per germline, CDR1 MNHEY and CDR2 SMNVEV (reference sequence). The CDR3 spans 18 residues. Written as DNA, the CDR3 is TGTGCCAGCAGTATACTATCCGGACTAGCGGATAACACCGGGGAGCTGTTTTTT. Residues: CASSILSGLADNTGELFF.